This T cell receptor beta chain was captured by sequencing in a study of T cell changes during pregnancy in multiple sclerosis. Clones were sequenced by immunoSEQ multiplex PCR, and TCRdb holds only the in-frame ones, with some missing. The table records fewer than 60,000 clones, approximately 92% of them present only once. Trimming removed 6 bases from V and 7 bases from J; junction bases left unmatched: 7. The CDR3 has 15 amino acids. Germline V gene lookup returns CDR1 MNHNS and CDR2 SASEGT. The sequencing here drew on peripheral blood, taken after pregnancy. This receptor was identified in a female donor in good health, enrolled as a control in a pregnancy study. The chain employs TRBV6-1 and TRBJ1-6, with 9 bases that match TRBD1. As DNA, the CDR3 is TGTGCCAGCAGGAGACCCGGGACAGGGAATTCACCCCTCCACTTT. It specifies CASRRPGTGNSPLHF.